A single sample gave rise to the 20 T cell receptor beta chains below, sequenced in a study of Ad26.COV2.S vaccination and SARS-CoV-2 variants. Treatment: some 20 received Ad26.COV2.S at low or high dose, single or two shots; 5 received placebo; per-sample allocation not given. Samples were taken on day 63 after the first vaccine or placebo injection. Produced via immunoSEQ multiplex PCR; TCRdb's table is partial and in-frame only. The sample shows about 680,000 clones, roughly nine tenths of them seen only once. Specimen: peripheral blood, collected in a trial of Ad26.COV2.S vaccine versus placebo. These receptor sequences come from a person between 18 and 65 years old who received the Ad26.COV2.S COVID-19 vaccine or a placebo.

The chain uses TRBV11-3 and TRBJ2-3, with a possible D match to TRBD2 (5 bases). Trimming removed 3 bases from V and 6 bases from J, with 13 bases in between. Germline V CDR1 and CDR2: SGHNT, YENEEA. The CDR3 runs 14 residues. The CDR3 here is CASSFAREKDTQYF. The CDR3 bases are TGTGCCAGCAGCTTCGCAAGGGAGAAGGATACGCAGTATTTT.

The genes are TRBV30 and TRBJ2-1; D is possibly TRBD2 (5 bases). This CDR3 contains 16 residues. The germline V gene has CDR1 GTSNPN and CDR2 SVGIG (reference sequence). Trimming left V 2 bases short and J 0 bases short, with 14 bases between. This chain's CDR3 is CAWSTRGLSSYNEQFF. The CDR3, as DNA: TGTGCCTGGAGTACCCGAGGGCTTAGCTCCTACAATGAGCAGTTCTTC.

The chain combines TRBV19 with TRBJ1-5; perhaps TRBD1 as D (5 bases). The CDR3 is made up of 15 amino acids. With 8 bases removed from V and 1 base from J, the gap between germline ends came to 15 bases. Germline CDR1 and CDR2: LNHDA and SQIVND (reference sequence). The CDR3 region has the DNA TGTGCCAGTTCCAGGGTAAGGGAGAGCAATCAGCCCCAGCATTTT. Protein sequence: CASSRVRESNQPQHF. Full variable domain (outside the CDR3, taken from reference TRBV19 and TRBJ1-5): DGGITQSPKYLFRKEGQNVTLSCEQNLNHDAMYWYRQDPGQGLRLIYYSQIVNDFQKGDIAEGYSVSREKKESFPLTVTSAQKNPTAFYLCASSRVRESNQPQHFGDGTRLSIL.

CDR3 region: CASSQGTGLSTDTQYF. The CDR3 nucleotides are TGTGCCAGCAGCCAAGGGACAGGGCTTAGCACAGATACGCAGTATTTT. The chain carries TRBV4-2 and TRBJ2-3; 8 bases match TRBD1. Trimming at V came to 1 base and at J to 0 bases, leaving 3 bases not matched to a gene. CDR3 length equals 16 residues. The germline gives CDR1 LGHNA, CDR2 YNFKEQ.

The chain uses TRBV7-3 and TRBJ1-1, with D possibly matching TRBD1 (6 bases). Germline values: CDR1 SGHTA, CDR2 FQGTGA. The CDR3 spans 15 residues. Trimming took off 7 bases at V and 4 bases at J, with 19 bases between the two ends. CDR3 nucleotide sequence: TGTGCCAGCAACCTCTTAGGGGGGATCGGCACTGAAGCTTTCTTT. Encoded protein: CASNLLGGIGTEAFF.

This chain joins TRBV27 and TRBJ1-2; D gene unclear. This CDR3 spans 13 amino acids. Germline V lookup: CDR1 MNHEY, CDR2 SMNVEV (reference sequence). V lost 2 bases and J lost 7, with 11 bases in between. CDR3 bases: TGTGCCAGCAGTTTAGGGGAGGCGGCTGGCTACACCTTC. It yields the protein CASSLGEAAGYTF.

This clone was seen at least ten times. CDR3 sequence (DNA): TGTGCCAGTAAAGGACAGGGTGACACGAATGAGCAGTTCTTC. Translating gives CASKGQGDTNEQFF. The V gene is TRBV19, the J gene TRBJ2-1; TRBD1 agrees at 8 bases. Germline CDR1 LNHDA, CDR2 SQIVND (reference sequence). V lost 7 bases, J lost 7 bases, and 9 bases stayed unmatched. The CDR3 has 14 amino acids.

This rearrangement joins TRBV5-6 to TRBJ1-1, with a weak D call TRBD1 (6 bases). V lost 5 bases, J lost 4 bases, and 9 bases lay in between. Germline assignment: CDR1 SGHDT and CDR2 YYEEEE. This CDR3 comprises 12 residues. CDR3: CASSKQGTEAFF. CDR3 in DNA: TGTGCCAGCAGTAAACAGGGCACTGAAGCTTTCTTT.

This chain uses TRBV24-1 with TRBJ1-5; weak D call: TRBD1 (5 bases). Germline lookup yields CDR1 KGHDR and CDR2 SFDVKD. The CDR3 has 15 residues. The V and J ends lost 4 bases and 0 bases respectively, with 9 bases between them. CDR3 coding DNA: TGTGCCACCAGTGACTCCGACAGTAGCAATCAGCCCCAGCATTTT. It codes for CATSDSDSSNQPQHF.

The rearrangement uses TRBV18 and TRBJ2-7; 7 positions match TRBD1. Germline CDR1 and CDR2: KGHSH and LQKENI. The CDR3 length is 15 residues. Trimming cost V 1 base and J 6 bases; bases outside gene matches: 9. The CDR3 DNA sequence: TGTGCCAGCTCACCACTCGGACAGGTTCAGGGCGAGCAGTACTTC. Its translation is CASSPLGQVQGEQYF. Full variable domain (outside the CDR3, taken from reference TRBV18 and TRBJ2-7): NAGVMQNPRHLVRRRGQEARLRCSPMKGHSHVYWYRQLPEEGLKFMVYLQKENIIDESGMPKERFSAEFPKEGPSILRIQQVVRGDSAAYFCASSPLGQVQGEQYFGPGTRLTVT.

V gene TRBV7-9 combines with J gene TRBJ2-1; possible D gene TRBD2, 5 bases. CDR3 length: 17 amino acids. V was trimmed by 5 bases and J by 0 bases, leaving 17 bases between them. Germline assignment: CDR1 SEHNR and CDR2 FQNEAQ (reference sequence). CDR3 sequence (DNA): TGTGCCAGCAGCCCAGAGGCTAGCAATCCCTCCTACAATGAGCAGTTCTTC. Protein product: CASSPEASNPSYNEQFF.

The rearrangement uses TRBV19 and TRBJ2-3; D is perhaps TRBD2 (6 bases). Between the trimmed V and J ends, which lost 0 bases and 6 bases, there was a span of 10 bases. Germline V CDR1 and CDR2: LNHDA, SQIVND (reference sequence). This CDR3 is built from 14 residues. CDR3 nucleotide sequence: TGTGCCAGTAGTATAGATCCAGGGAGGGATACGCAGTATTTT. Its translation is CASSIDPGRDTQYF.

The DNA for the CDR3 is TGTGCCAGCTCAAACCGGGCGGGTTACGAGCAGTACTTC. Translation: CASSNRAGYEQYF. This chain uses TRBV18 with TRBJ2-7; TRBD2 might be the D (5 bases). There are 13 residues in the CDR3. CDR1 is KGHSH and CDR2 is LQKENI in the germline V gene. The V end was cut by 5 bases, the J end by 4 bases, with 12 bases between.

CDR3 sequence reads: CASNRDRGDQPQHF. The DNA for the CDR3 is TGTGCCAGTAACCGGGACAGGGGGGATCAGCCCCAGCATTTT. The rearrangement uses TRBV19 and TRBJ1-5, with 11 bases aligning to TRBD1. J gave up 5 bases and V 7 bases, and 4 bases lay outside the gene matches. The CDR3 sequence is 14 residues long. From germline, CDR1 is LNHDA and CDR2 SQIVND (reference sequence).

CDR3 nucleotides: TGCGCCAGCAGCTTGGATTCGACCTCGAATTCACCCCTCCACTTT. Amino acid sequence: CASSLDSTSNSPLHF. The chain joins TRBV5-1 to TRBJ1-6; D not resolved. CDR1 SGHRS and CDR2 YFSETQ come from the germline V gene. Trimming removed 0 bases from V and 7 bases from J, with 11 bases in between. This CDR3 has 15 amino acids.

This chain connects TRBV6-6 to TRBJ2-1; 12 bases are shared with TRBD2. CDR3 length: 16 amino acids. CDR1 is MNHNY and CDR2 is SVGAGI in the germline V gene (reference sequence). Trimming at V came to 0 bases and at J to 8 bases, leaving 5 bases not matched to a gene. This chain's CDR3 is CASSYSGTSGSDEQFF. The CDR3 coding sequence is TGTGCCAGCAGTTACTCGGGGACTAGCGGGTCGGATGAGCAGTTCTTC.

The chain uses TRBV4-3 and TRBJ1-1; D unresolved. This CDR3 is built from 12 residues. The germline V and J ends were trimmed by 0 bases and 10 bases, with 9 bases remaining between them. The V gene's germline CDR1 is LGHNA and CDR2 YSLEER. Here the CDR3 DNA reads TGCGCCAGCAGCCAAGATCATCAAGTAGCTTTCTTT. It yields the protein CASSQDHQVAFF.

This rearrangement joins TRBV10-3 to TRBJ1-2; no firm D call. Trimming removed 10 bases at V and 0 bases at J, with 12 bases between. This CDR3 region has 13 residues. Germline CDR1 ENHRY, CDR2 SYGVKD. The chain's CDR3 is CATDPGSNYGYTF. CDR3 coding DNA: TGTGCCACCGATCCGGGATCTAACTATGGCTACACCTTC.

The chain recombines TRBV9 with TRBJ1-6; TRBD1 is a possible D gene (6 bases). CDR1 is SGDLS and CDR2 is YYNGEE in the germline V gene. The CDR3 length is 12 residues. V lost 1 base to trimming and J lost 12 bases, with 8 bases between them. CDR3 residues: CASSVNREPLHF. The CDR3 DNA reads TGTGCCAGCAGCGTAAACAGGGAACCCCTCCACTTT.

V and J are TRBV9 and TRBJ1-1, with D uncertain. The ends were cut back, 7 bases at V and 0 bases at J, with 10 bases in the middle. CDR3 length: 13 residues. The germline V gene has CDR1 SGDLS and CDR2 YYNGEE. CDR3 DNA: TGTGCCAGCGGGGAGGGCATGAACACTGAAGCTTTCTTT. Its translation: CASGEGMNTEAFF.